This T cell receptor (beta chain) stems from a study of OX40 agonist ivuxolimab in advanced cancers. Study background: Patients received ivuxolimab, an agonistic anti-OX40 (CD134) antibody. Of the patients, three showed partial responses, one with hepatocellular carcinoma and two with cutaneous melanoma. Dose-escalation patients suffered from hepatocellular carcinoma, melanoma, renal cell or head and neck cancer.

Profiled with immunoSEQ multiplex PCR; TCRdb holds only in-frame clones, not every one. The sample holds some 62,000 clones, less than 85% seen once. V was cut by 4 bases and J by 2 bases, with 14 bases left in between. Germline CDR1 reads MNHEY; CDR2 reads SVGAGI. The length of the CDR3 is 15 residues. Broader study findings: Clonal expansion by week 6 occurred in CD4+ and CD8+ blood T cells (at 0.1 to 3.0 mg/kg).

In this sample, this clone turned up once. What it recognizes is unknown. V usage is TRBV6-5 and J usage is TRBJ1-2, with D maybe TRBD1 (5 bases). This sequence originates from an adult with an advanced solid tumor such as melanoma, head and neck, liver or kidney cancer. The sample here was CD4+ or CD8+ T cells sorted from blood, taken in a trial of the OX40 agonist ivuxolimab. The CDR3 DNA reads TGTGCCAGCAGTTCCTTGGGCAGGGAGAACTATGGCTACACCTTC. Its protein product is CASSSLGRENYGYTF.